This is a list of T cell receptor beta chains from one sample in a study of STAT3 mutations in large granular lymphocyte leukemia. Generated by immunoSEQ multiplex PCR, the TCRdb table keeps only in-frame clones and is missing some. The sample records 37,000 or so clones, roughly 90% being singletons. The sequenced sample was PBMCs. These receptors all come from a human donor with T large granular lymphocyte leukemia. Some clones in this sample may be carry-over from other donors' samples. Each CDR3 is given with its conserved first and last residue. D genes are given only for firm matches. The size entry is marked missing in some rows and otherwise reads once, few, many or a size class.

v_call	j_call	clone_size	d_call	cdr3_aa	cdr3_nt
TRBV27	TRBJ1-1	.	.	CASSPAAPLEAFF	TGTGCCAGCAGTCCCGCGGCCCCGCTTGAAGCTTTCTTT
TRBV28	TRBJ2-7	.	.	CASSLGRFYEQYF	TGTGCCAGCAGCCTTGGGAGGTTTTACGAGCAGTACTTC
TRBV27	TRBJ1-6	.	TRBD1	CASSLGQVNSPLHF	TGTGCCAGCAGCCTTGGACAGGTTAATTCACCCCTCCACTTT
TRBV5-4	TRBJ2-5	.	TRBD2	CASSEGLASETQYF	TGTGCCAGCAGCGAGGGACTAGCGAGCGAGACCCAGTACTTC
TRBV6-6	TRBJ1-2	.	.	CASSPDTLGLYTF	TGTGCCAGCAGTCCTGACACCCTGGGATTATACACCTTC
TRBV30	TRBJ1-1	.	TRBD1	CAWGTGVNTEAFF	TGTGCCTGGGGGACAGGCGTGAACACTGAAGCTTTCTTT
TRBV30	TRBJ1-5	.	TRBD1	CAWSRDRGSQPQHF	TGTGCCTGGAGTCGGGACAGGGGAAGTCAGCCCCAGCATTTT
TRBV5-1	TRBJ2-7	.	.	CASSLNTYEQYF	TGCGCCAGCAGCTTGAACACCTACGAGCAGTACTTC
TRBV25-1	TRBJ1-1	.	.	CASSEQGRPSTEAFF	TGTGCCAGCAGTGAACAAGGCAGGCCGAGCACTGAAGCTTTCTTT
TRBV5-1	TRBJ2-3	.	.	CASSRGTDTDTQYF	TGCGCCAGCAGCCGCGGGACAGACACAGATACGCAGTATTTT
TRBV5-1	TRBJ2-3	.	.	CASSLGHPTDTQYF	TGCGCCAGCAGCTTGGGACACCCCACAGATACGCAGTATTTT
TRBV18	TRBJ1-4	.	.	CASSGDRANEKLFF	TGTGCCAGCTCAGGCGACAGAGCTAATGAAAAACTGTTTTTT
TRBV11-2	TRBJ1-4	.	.	CASSLEPGLKLFF	TGTGCCAGCAGCTTAGAACCAGGGTTAAAACTGTTTTTT
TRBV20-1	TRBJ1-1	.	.	CSATRGEAFF	TGCAGTGCTACCAGGGGCGAAGCTTTCTTT
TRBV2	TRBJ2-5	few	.	CASSEALGGPETQYF	TGTGCCAGCAGTGAAGCGCTAGGGGGGCCGGAGACCCAGTACTTC
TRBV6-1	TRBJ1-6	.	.	CASSENQYNSPLHF	TGTGCCAGCAGTGAGAACCAGTATAATTCACCCCTCCACTTT
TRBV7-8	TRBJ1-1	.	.	CASSRGPGNTEAFF	TGTGCCAGCAGCCGTGGTCCGGGGAACACTGAAGCTTTCTTT
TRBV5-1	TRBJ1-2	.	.	CASSPSLVGVYGYTF	TGCGCCAGCAGCCCCTCGTTGGTAGGGGTCTATGGCTACACCTTC
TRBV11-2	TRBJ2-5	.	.	CASSSPRLGRGETQYF	TGTGCCAGCAGCTCCCCCCGACTGGGAAGGGGGGAGACCCAGTACTTC
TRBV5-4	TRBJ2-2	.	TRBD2	CASSLGAGMGTGELFF	TGTGCCAGCAGCTTGGGAGCGGGGATGGGCACCGGGGAGCTGTTTTTT
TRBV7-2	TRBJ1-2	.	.	CASTTLNYGYTF	TGTGCCAGCACTACTCTGAACTATGGCTACACCTTC
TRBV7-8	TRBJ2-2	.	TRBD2	CASSKRDFNTGELFF	TGTGCCAGCAGCAAGCGGGACTTCAACACCGGGGAGCTGTTTTTT
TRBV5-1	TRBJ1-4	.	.	CASSFREATNEKLFF	TGCGCCAGCAGCTTCAGGGAGGCAACTAATGAAAAACTGTTTTTT
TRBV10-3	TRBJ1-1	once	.	CAISEGAMNTEAFF	TGTGCCATCAGTGAAGGGGCTATGAACACTGAAGCTTTCTTT
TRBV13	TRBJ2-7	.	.	CASSLAPRAYEQYF	TGTGCCAGCAGCTTAGCCCCCCGTGCCTACGAGCAGTACTTC
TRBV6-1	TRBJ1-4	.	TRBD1	CASSDPGQIILNEKLFF	TGTGCCAGCAGTGACCCGGGACAGATTATACTTAATGAAAAACTGTTTTTT
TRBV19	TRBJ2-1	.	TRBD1	CASSGDRGVNEQFF	TGTGCCAGTAGTGGGGACAGGGGGGTCAATGAGCAGTTCTTC
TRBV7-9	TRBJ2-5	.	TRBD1	CASSPSTGVQETQYF	TGTGCCAGCAGCCCCTCGACAGGGGTTCAAGAGACCCAGTACTTC
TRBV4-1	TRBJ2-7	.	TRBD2	CASSQGLAGYEQYF	TGCGCCAGCAGCCAGGGACTAGCGGGGTACGAGCAGTACTTC
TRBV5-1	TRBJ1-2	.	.	CASSEESGGNYGYTF	TGCGCCAGCTCAGAGGAGTCAGGCGGCAACTATGGCTACACCTTC
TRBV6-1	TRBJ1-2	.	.	CASSENQGLAYGYTF	TGTGCCAGCAGTGAAAATCAGGGACTGGCCTATGGCTACACCTTC
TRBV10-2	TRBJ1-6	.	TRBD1	CASVRDRDSPLHF	TGCGCCAGCGTACGGGACAGGGATTCACCCCTCCACTTT
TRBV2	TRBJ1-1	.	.	CASVGQLNTEAFF	TGTGCCAGCGTCGGACAGCTGAACACTGAAGCTTTCTTT
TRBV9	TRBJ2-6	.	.	CASSENSGANVLTF	TGTGCCAGCAGCGAAAACTCTGGGGCCAACGTCCTGACTTTC
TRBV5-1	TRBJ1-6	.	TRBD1	CASSSRTGVNSPLHF	TGCGCCAGCAGCTCCAGGACAGGGGTTAATTCACCCCTCCACTTT
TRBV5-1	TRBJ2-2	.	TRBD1	CASSWDRPGGELFF	TGCGCCAGCAGCTGGGACAGACCCGGCGGGGAGCTGTTTTTT
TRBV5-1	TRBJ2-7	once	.	CASSTTGTRSYEQYF	TGCGCCAGCAGCACCACCGGGACTCGTTCCTACGAGCAGTACTTC
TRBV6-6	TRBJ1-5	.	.	CASSSGGINQPQHF	TGTGCCAGCAGCAGTGGGGGAATTAATCAGCCCCAGCATTTT
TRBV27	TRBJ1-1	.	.	CASRAGAYTEAFF	TGTGCCAGCAGGGCAGGGGCGTACACTGAAGCTTTCTTT
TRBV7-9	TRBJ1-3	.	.	CASSLQAGGNTIYF	TGTGCCAGCAGCCTGCAGGCTGGCGGAAACACCATATATTTT
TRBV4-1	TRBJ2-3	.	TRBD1	CASSQGQGPDTQYF	TGCGCCAGCAGCCAAGGACAGGGGCCAGATACGCAGTATTTT
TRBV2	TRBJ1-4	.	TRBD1	CASSEERGTGTEKLFF	TGTGCCAGCAGTGAGGAGCGCGGGACAGGGACTGAAAAACTGTTTTTT